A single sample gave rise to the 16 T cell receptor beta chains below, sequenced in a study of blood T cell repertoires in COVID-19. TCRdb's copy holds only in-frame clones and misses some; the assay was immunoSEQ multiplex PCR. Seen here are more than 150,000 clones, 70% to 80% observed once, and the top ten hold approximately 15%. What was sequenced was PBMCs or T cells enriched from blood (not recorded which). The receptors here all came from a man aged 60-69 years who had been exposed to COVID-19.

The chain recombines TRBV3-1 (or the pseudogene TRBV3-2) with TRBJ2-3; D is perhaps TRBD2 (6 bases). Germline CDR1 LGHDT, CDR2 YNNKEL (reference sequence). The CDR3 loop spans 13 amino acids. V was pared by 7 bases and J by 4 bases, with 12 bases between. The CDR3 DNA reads TGTGCCAGCAAGGAAACGGGAGCAGATACGCAGTATTTT. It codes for CASKETGADTQYF.

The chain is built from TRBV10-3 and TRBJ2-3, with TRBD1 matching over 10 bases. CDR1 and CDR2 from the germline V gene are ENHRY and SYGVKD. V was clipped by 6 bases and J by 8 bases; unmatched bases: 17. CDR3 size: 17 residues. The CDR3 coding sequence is TGTGCCATCAGGGACACTTCGGGACAGGGGATCGGAAGTACGCAGTATTTT. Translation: CAIRDTSGQGIGSTQYF.

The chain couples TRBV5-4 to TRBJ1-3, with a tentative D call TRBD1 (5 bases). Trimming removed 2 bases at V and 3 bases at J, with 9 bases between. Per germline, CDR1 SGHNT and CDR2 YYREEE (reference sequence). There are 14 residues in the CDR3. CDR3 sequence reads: CASSLGVRGNTIYF. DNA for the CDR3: TGTGCCAGCAGCTTAGGGGTGCGTGGAAACACCATATATTTT.

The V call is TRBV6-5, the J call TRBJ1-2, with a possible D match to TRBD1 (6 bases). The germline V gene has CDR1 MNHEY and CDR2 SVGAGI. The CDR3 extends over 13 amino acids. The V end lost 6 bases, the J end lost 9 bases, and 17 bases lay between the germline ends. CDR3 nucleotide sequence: TGTGCCAGCAGCACAGGGAGCCCCGACCGCTACACCTTC. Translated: CASSTGSPDRYTF.

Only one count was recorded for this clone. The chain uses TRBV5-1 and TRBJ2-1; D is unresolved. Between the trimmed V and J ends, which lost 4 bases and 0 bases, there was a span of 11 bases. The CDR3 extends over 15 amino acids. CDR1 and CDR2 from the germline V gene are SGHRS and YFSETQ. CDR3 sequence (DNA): TGCGCCAGCAGCGTAGCAGTGACCTCCTACAATGAGCAGTTCTTC. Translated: CASSVAVTSYNEQFF.

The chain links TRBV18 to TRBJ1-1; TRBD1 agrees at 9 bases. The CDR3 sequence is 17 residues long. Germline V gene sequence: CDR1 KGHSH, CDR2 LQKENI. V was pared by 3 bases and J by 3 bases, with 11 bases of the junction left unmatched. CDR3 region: CASSPIKGQGGDTEAFF. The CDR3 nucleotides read TGTGCCAGCTCACCTATAAAGGGACAGGGAGGGGACACTGAAGCTTTCTTT.

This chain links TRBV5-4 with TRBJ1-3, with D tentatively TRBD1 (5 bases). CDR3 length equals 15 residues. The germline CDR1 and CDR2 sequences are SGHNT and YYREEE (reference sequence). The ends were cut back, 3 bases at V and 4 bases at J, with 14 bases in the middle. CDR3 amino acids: CASSSLRASGNTIYF. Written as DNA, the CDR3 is TGTGCCAGCAGCTCTCTCAGGGCCTCCGGAAACACCATATATTTT. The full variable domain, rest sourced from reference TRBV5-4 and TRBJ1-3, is ETGVTQSPTHLIKTRGQQVTLRCSSQSGHNTVSWYQQALGQGPQFIFQYYREEENGRGNFPPRFSGLQFPNYSSELNVNALELDDSALYLCASSSLRASGNTIYFGEGSWLTVV.

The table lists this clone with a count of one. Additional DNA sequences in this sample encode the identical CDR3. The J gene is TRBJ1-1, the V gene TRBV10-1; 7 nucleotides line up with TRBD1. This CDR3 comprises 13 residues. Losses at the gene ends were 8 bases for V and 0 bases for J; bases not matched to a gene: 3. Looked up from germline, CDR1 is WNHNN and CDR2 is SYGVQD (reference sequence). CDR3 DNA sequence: TGCGCCAGCTCGGGACAGCTGAACACTGAAGCTTTCTTT. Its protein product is CASSGQLNTEAFF.

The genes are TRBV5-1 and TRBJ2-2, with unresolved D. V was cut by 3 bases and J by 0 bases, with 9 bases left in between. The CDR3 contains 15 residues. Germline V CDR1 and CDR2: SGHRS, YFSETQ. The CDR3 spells CASSSRRTNTGELFF. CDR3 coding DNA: TGCGCCAGCAGCTCGCGCCGAACGAACACCGGGGAGCTGTTTTTT.

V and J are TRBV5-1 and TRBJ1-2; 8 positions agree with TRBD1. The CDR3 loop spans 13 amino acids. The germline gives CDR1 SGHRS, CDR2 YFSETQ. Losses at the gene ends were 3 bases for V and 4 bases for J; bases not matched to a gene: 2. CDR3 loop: CASSSGGSYGYTF. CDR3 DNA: TGCGCCAGCAGCTCAGGGGGCTCCTATGGCTACACCTTC.

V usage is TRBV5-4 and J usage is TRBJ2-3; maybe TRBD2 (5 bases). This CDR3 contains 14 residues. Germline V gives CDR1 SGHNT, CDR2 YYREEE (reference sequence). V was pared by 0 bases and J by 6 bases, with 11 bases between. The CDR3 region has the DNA TGTGCCAGCAGCTTGGGTGGGAGTACGGATACGCAGTATTTT. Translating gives CASSLGGSTDTQYF.

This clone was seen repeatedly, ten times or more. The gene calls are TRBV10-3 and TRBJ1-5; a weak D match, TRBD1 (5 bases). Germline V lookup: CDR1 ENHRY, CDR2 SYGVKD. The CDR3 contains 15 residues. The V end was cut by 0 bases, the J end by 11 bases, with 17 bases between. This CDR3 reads CAISESQLGGSAQHF. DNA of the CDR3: TGTGCCATCAGTGAGTCACAGCTCGGGGGGTCGGCCCAGCATTTT.

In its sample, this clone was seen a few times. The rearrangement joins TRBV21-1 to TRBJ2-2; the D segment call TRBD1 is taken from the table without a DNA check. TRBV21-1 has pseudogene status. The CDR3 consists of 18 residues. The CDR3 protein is CASSKGEGGTWDTGELFF. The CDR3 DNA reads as TGTGCCAGCAGCAAAGGCGAAGGGGGAACTTGGGACACCGGGGAGCTGTTTTTT.

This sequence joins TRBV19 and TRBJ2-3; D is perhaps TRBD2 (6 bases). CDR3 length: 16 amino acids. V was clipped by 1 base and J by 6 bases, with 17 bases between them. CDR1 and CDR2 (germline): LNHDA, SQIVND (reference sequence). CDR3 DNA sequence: TGTGCCAGTAGTATAGTTGGAGCGGGCGGTTGGGATACGCAGTATTTT. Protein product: CASSIVGAGGWDTQYF.

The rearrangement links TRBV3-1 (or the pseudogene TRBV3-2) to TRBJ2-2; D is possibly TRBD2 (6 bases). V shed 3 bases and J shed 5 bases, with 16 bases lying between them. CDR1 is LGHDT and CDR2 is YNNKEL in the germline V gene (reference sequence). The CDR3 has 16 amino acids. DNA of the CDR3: TGTGCCAGCAGCCATGTTAGCGGCCCGGGGACCGGGGAGCTGTTTTTT. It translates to CASSHVSGPGTGELFF.

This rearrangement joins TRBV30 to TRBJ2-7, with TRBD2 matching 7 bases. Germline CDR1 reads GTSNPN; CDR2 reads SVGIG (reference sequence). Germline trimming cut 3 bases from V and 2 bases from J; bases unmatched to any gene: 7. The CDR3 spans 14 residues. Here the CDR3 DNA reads TGTGCCTGGAGAAAACAGCGGGGAGCCTACGAGCAGTACTTC. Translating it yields CAWRKQRGAYEQYF.